This T cell receptor beta chain was identified during a study of cytomegalovirus exposure and HLA in healthy donors (dated by TCRdb to between 2016 and 2019). Looking at the study overall: An earlier analysis of roughly 630 of the donors reported more than 250 Gb of sequence data and 117 million unique TCR beta sequences from about 200 million T cells. HLA typing covered class I and class II loci at four-digit resolution. Along with the roughly 670-subject first cohort, a separate validation cohort of over 90 different subjects was used. The study aimed to test whether signatures of past pathogen exposure could be identified by cataloging public T cell receptors. The T cell repertoires of 666 subjects were profiled by immunosequencing and related to cytomegalovirus serostatus. Of the roughly 400 genotyped donors, about 84% fell in the genetic ancestry cluster associated with self-reported Caucasian donors. A later analysis re-analyzed previously published TCR beta repertoires from about 730 donors and added high-resolution HLA genotyping to study TCR occurrence patterns. The number of donors typed differed by locus, with about 629-640 for A, B, C, DRB1 and DQB1, around 520 for DQA1, 600 to 610 for DPA1, and approximately 470 for DPB1. Among roughly 370 genotyped donors of the cohort, an average of approximately 230,000 unique TCR beta nucleotide sequences were sequenced per donor, 15% to 20% of them non-productive. Genome-wide SNP genotypes for about 60% of the roughly 700 donors were used in a later genetic analysis, which treated that subset as a discovery cohort. Rather than drawing on any new phenotypic data, the later analysis identified candidate immune exposures from TCR beta sequences and the way those sequences occurred across donors. To predict cytomegalovirus infection status, the study combined high-throughput TCR immunosequencing, statistical association of individual TCRs with disease status, and machine learning. To decide whether each TCR beta V gene segment behaved as functional or pseudogenic, an earlier analysis of 587 of the donors relied on high-throughput TCR beta sequencing. Because of strong linkage in the cohort, roughly five DR-DQ haplotypes were treated as single units for association and clustering. Every repertoire in the discovery cohort had been generated on one and the same sequencing platform. Donor age, sex, ethnicity and CMV serostatus were collected together with the repertoire data. About 300 gigabases of sequencing data and around 80 million unique TCR sequences made up an early release that covered nearly 650 HLA-typed donors. Broader findings and caveats from the paper: Compared with the approximately 720-donor mean, donors in an Asian-associated ancestry cluster had fewer N-insertions in productive TCRs, according to a later genetic analysis. The 87-base-pair reads could not distinguish some IMGT-functional V segments, including TRBV6-2 and TRBV6-3, so those segments were excluded. An earlier analysis of 450 to 750 of the donors showed that most TCR beta V segments appeared in productive rearrangements either about 90% or about 30% of the time, which broadly matched IMGT annotations. Most CMV-associated TCR beta chains appeared to be HLA-restricted in a later analysis, and the HLA associations seemed to be driven largely by CMV exposure. Linkage disequilibrium might explain the correlated functional status among segregating V segments, but an unknown experimental factor could not be excluded. This cohort had only TCR beta chains sequenced, and the lack of alpha or paired-chain data limited which features could be detected. A later analysis associated about 16,000 TCR beta sequences with specific HLA alleles at a false discovery rate of 0.05. A further reported finding was that TCR beta sequences accurately predicted the HLA-A and HLA-B alleles for most subjects in the first cohort. When HLA alleles, especially DR and DQ, strongly co-occurred, TCR associations were difficult to assign to individual alleles. In a later genetic analysis, a missense DCLRE1C variant was associated with V-gene and J-gene trimming of TCR beta chains, and the association was replicated in an independent cohort. A few of the identified cytomegalovirus-associated TCR beta chains were confirmed in vitro to be specific for cytomegalovirus antigens. HLA typing was unavailable for some donors at each locus, so association tests used only the typed subset. In a later analysis, HLA-associated TCR beta chains showed more clonal expansion and lower generation probabilities than non-associated chains that were equally common. The study gave a list of 150 to 200 TCR beta chains associated with cytomegalovirus. The presence/absence analyses assumed that sequencing depth was roughly uniform across donors, and that assumption may not be true. About 17 rarely observed V segments, including chromosome 9 orphons, were excluded from the earlier analysis of approximately 500 of the donors because counts were too low. A later analysis found that TCR association rates varied across HLA loci, with DRB1 alleles showing the most associated TCRs and HLA-C alleles the fewest. According to a later analysis, parvovirus B19, influenza, CMV and Epstein-Barr virus appeared linked to several top co-occurrence clusters. Immune exposure information for the cohort was limited to CMV serostatus. While some public TCRs were present in many individuals, most TCR sequences turned up only very rarely across donors. The classifier was reported to diagnose cytomegalovirus status with high specificity and sensitivity in both the original and validation cohorts. The sequencing pipeline was judged likely to have produced a cluster of highly shared sequence variants as a technical artifact. The authors suggested that the approach could potentially be extended to other disease states and immunological phenotypes.

Cut back by 3 bases and 4 bases, the V and J ends lie 8 bases apart. Per the germline V gene, SGHDT is the CDR1 and YYEEEE is the CDR2. The CDR3 measures 12 amino acids from cysteine to phenylalanine. CDR3 DNA only is kept here, 36 bases in frame from base 1. The table lists this clone with a few counts. The specificity of this receptor is unknown. No base qualities exist here, and no much larger clone lies one base off it. In total, fewer than 750 healthy bone marrow donors made up the cohort. At the time of sampling, all cohort members were nominally healthy, though unrecorded immune exposures were likely present. The donor tested CMV seropositive and was one of the 289 seropositive cohort members. A peripheral blood sample was collected from each donor, and TCR beta sequencing was performed on peripheral blood mononuclear cells. The Qiagen DNeasy Blood Extraction Kit was used to extract genomic DNA from the blood cell samples.

Library generation was performed with the immunoSEQ multiplex PCR assay. The multiplex PCR relied on a mix of 60 forward primers for TCR Vbeta segments and 13 reverse primers for TCR Jbeta segments. The CDR3 region of rearranged TCR beta genes was amplified from genomic DNA with a multiplex PCR assay. The Illumina HiSeq System was used to sequence the amplified TCR beta libraries as 87-base-pair reads. For the original study's pipeline: In a later analysis, some 80 million unique TCR beta chains were counted across the approximately 640 repertoires, and around 11 million of these chains were shared by at least two donors. Raw reads were error-corrected and collapsed into unique sequences by a nearest-neighbor algorithm in which closely related sequences were merged to remove PCR and sequencing errors. CDR3 sequences were aligned to IMGT reference sequences to assign V, D and J gene segments. For a sequence to be retained, a match of at least six nucleotides was required to both a V gene segment and a J gene segment. Rearrangements were classified as productive when the CDR3 lacked stop codons and remained in frame with V and J, and all other rearrangements were classified as non-productive. CDR3 was defined by IMGT convention, running from the second conserved V-encoded cysteine to the conserved J-encoded phenylalanine. The earlier analysis of 587 of the donors excluded sequences that lacked an unambiguous match to a single V gene segment. In an earlier analysis of a few hundred of the donors, V segments were called functional above 56.7% productive rearrangements and were called segregating when the between-donor standard deviation exceeded 5%. A statistical classification framework was developed to diagnose cytomegalovirus status using the catalog of TCR beta chain sequences. In a later analysis, TCR nucleotide sequences were compared against IMGT/GENE-DB human TR gene sequences so that V and J genes could be assigned. The TCRdist pipeline was used in a later analysis to assign CDR3 sequences and most-parsimonious VDJ recombination scenarios. In a later analysis, each TCR beta chain was defined by its CDR3 amino acid sequence together with its V-gene family, and reads without a unique V-gene family were excluded. In a later analysis, approximately 590 highly shared, low-generation-probability nucleotide sequences were removed to address suspected cross-contamination and a sequencing artifact. For each public chain, a later analysis derived a clonal expansion index from normalized ranks of inferred template counts within each repertoire. Generation probabilities in a later analysis came from a VDJ recombination model fitted to out-of-frame rearrangements, and those results were checked against IGoR. In a later analysis, TCR-TCR, TCR-HLA and TCR-CMV co-occurrence was scored with hypergeometric tests, and a repertoire-size bias correction was applied to TCR pairs. In a later analysis, false discovery rates were estimated by permuting HLA or CMV assignments 20 times. A later analysis grouped co-occurring TCRs with DBSCAN, adding TCRdist sequence similarity when clustering within HLA-allele-positive subsets. Repertoires with fewer than 30,000 or more than 120,000 public chains, plus five repertoires with anomalous nucleotide sharing, were excluded from co-occurrence clustering. The table comes from immuneACCESS by way of TCRdb, which keeps in-frame sequences with V and J called. Part of the clones is missing from these tables; in studies checked, under half for an unresolved V gene and the rest for unknown reasons. V and J calls and clone size are as listed in that table; D and trimming were resolved from the DNA. In this sample the table shows approximately 150,000 clones, roughly 76% of which occur a single time. Together, the top ten hold around 4.7% of the sample.

Material for sequencing was PBMCs. The chain is assembled from TRBV5-6 and TRBJ2-7; the D gene identity is not certain. This clonotype originated in a woman in her late teens or twenties in good health and CMV-seropositive. The nucleotides read TGTGCCAGCAGCTCCACGGGTTACGAGCAGTACTTC. This codes for CASSSTGYEQYF.